This T cell receptor (beta chain) was sequenced in a study of Graves' ophthalmopathy and Graves' hyperthyroidism. The overall study: Hyperthyroidism qualified as stable when ophthalmopathy did not develop within 18 months of follow-up. Notes on the study in general: A majority of expanded thyroid clonotypes exceeding 0.001 frequency were likewise present in blood.

This clonotype was detected a few times. Its antigen remains unidentified. CDR3 regions of TCR beta were amplified from RNA transcripts. The authors performed first-round RT-PCR with HTBI primers and then a second-round multiplex PCR. Each CDR3 protein is one row after TCRdb ran MiXCR on the multiplex PCR reads. The table includes 500,000 to 700,000 distinct CDR3 sequences, less than 45% detected once. Germline-derived CDR1 and CDR2 are MNHEY and SMNVEV (reference sequence). The trim removed 5 bases at V and 0 bases at J, leaving 9 bases unmatched. The CDR3 loop spans 16 amino acids. The chain links TRBV27 to TRBJ1-2; the match to TRBD1 covers 7 bases. Material for sequencing was peripheral blood or thyroid tissue (not recorded which). This clonotype was sampled from an adult man with Graves' hyperthyroidism. The CDR3: CASSPSTGQANYGYTF. The DNA for the CDR3 is TGTGCCAGCAGTCCCTCGACAGGGCAAGCTAACTATGGCTACACCTTC.